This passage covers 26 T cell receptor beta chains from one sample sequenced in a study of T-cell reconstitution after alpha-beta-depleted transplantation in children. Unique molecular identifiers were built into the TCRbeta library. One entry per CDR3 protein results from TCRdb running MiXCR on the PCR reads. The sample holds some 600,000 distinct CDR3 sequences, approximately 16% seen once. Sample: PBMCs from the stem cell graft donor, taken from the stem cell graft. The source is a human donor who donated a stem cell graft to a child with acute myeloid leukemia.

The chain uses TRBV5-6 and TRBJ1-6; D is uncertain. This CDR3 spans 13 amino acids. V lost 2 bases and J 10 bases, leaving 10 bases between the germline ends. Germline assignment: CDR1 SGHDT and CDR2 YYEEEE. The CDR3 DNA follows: TGTGCCAGCAGCTTAATATCGGCCTCACCCCTCCACTTT. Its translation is CASSLISASPLHF.

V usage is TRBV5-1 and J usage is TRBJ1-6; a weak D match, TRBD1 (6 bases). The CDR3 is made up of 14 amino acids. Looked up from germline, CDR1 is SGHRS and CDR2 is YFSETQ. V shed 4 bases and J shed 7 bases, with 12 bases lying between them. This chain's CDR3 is CASSLGQLNSPLHF. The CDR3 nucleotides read TGCGCCAGCAGCCTCGGACAGTTGAATTCACCCCTCCACTTT.

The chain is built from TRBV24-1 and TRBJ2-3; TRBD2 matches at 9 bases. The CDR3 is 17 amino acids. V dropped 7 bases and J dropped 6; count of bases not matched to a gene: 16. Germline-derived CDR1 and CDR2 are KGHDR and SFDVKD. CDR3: CATSDTRLAGLSDTQYF. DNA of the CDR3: TGTGCCACCAGCGATACCCGTCTAGCGGGGTTAAGCGATACGCAGTATTTT.

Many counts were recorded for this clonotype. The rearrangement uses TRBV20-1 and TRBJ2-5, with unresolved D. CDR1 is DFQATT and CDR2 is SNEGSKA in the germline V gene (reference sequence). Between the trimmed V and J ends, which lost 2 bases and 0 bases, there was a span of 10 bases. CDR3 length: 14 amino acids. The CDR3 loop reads CSARRYPYQETQYF. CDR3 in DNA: TGCAGTGCTAGAAGGTACCCGTACCAAGAGACCCAGTACTTC.

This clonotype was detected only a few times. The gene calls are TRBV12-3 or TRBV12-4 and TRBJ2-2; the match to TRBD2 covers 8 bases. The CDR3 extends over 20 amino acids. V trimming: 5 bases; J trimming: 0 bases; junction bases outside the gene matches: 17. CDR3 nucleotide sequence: TGTGCCAGCAGTCCCCTCACAGCGGGGGACCTAACTGCGAACACCGGGGAGCTGTTTTTT. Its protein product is CASSPLTAGDLTANTGELFF.

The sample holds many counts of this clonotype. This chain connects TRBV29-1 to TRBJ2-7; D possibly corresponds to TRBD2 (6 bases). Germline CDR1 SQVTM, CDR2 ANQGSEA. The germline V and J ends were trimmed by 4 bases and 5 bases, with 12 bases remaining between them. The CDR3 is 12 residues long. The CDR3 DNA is TGCAGCGTTGGGAGGGTTCCCAACGAGCAGTACTTC. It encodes CSVGRVPNEQYF.

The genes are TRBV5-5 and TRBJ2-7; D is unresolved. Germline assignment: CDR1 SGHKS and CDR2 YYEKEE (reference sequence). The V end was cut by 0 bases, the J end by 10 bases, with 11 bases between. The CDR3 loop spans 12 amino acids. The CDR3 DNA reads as TGTGCCAGCAGCTTGGCGTGGTGGGGACAGTACGTC. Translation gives CASSLAWWGQYV.

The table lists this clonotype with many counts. Here the CDR3 DNA reads TGTGCCAGCAGCTTAGCGGGACTAGTCGGAACGAATGAGCAGTTCTTC. It translates to CASSLAGLVGTNEQFF. V gene TRBV7-3 combines with J gene TRBJ2-1; 8 bases map to TRBD2. Germline CDR1 and CDR2: SGHTA and FQGTGA. The CDR3 totals 16 residues. Trimming took 2 bases from V and 7 from J; bases not matched to a gene: 10.

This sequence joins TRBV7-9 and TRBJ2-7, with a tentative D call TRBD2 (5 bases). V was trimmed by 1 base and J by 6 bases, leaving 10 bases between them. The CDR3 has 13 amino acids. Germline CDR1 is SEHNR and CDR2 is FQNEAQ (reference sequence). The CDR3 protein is CASSLVEVSEQYV. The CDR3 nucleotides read TGTGCCAGCAGCTTAGTGGAGGTTAGCGAGCAGTACGTC.

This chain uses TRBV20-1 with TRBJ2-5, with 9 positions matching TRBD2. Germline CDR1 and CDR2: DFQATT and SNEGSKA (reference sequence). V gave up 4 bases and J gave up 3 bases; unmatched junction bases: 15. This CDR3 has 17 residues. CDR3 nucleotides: TGCAGTGCTATTAGGTTGGCGGGGGGGCCGTCGGAAGAGACCCAGTACTTC. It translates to CSAIRLAGGPSEETQYF.

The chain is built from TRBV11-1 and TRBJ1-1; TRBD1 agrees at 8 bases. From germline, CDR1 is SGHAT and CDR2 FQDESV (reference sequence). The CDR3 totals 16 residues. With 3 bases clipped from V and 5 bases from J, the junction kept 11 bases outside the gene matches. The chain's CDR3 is CASSFSPDRGGTEAFF. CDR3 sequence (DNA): TGTGCCAGCAGCTTTAGCCCCGACAGGGGAGGAACTGAAGCTTTCTTT.

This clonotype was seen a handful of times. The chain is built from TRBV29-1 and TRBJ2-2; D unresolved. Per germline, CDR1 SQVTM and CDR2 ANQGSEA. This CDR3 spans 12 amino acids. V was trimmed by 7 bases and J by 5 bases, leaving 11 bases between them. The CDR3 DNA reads TGCAGCGCAGCGTCTGGTACCGGGGAGCTGTTTTTT. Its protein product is CSAASGTGELFF.

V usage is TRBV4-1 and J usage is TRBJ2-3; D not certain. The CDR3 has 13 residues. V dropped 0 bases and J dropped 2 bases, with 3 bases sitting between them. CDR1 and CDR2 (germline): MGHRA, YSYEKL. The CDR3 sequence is CASSQDFTDTQYF. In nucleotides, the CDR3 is TGCGCCAGCAGCCAAGATTTCACAGATACGCAGTATTTT.

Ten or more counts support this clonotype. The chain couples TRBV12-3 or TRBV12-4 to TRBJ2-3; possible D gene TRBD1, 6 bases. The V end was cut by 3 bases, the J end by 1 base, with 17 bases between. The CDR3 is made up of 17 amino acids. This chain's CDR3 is CASSFGVLRGGTDTQYF. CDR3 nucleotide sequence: TGTGCCAGCAGTTTTGGAGTCCTCAGGGGAGGCACAGATACGCAGTATTTT.

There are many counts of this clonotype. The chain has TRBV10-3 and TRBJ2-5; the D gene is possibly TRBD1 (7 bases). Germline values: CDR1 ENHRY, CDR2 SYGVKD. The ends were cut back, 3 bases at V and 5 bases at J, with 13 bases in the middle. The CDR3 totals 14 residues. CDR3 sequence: CAISDDREVETQYF. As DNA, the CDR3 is TGTGCCATCAGTGATGACAGGGAGGTTGAGACCCAGTACTTC.

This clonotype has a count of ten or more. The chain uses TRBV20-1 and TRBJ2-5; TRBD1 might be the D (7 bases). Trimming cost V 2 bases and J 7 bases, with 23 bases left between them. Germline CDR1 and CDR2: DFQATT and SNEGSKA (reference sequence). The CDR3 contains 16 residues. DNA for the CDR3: TGCAGTGCTAGACTTGGCGGGACAGCCTCCGTCGGGACCCAGTACTTC. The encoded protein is CSARLGGTASVGTQYF.

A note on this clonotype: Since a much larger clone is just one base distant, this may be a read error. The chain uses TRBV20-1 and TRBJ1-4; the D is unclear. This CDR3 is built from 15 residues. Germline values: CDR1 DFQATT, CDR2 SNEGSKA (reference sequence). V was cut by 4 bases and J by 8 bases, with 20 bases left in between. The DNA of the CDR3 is TGCAGTGCTAATACTGCGGGAGTCTTGTCGGAAAAACTGTTTTTT. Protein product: CSANTAGVLSEKLFF.

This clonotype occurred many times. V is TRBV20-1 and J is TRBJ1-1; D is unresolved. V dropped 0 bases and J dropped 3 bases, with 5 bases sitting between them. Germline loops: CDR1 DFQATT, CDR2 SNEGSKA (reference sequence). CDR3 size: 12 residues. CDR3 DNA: TGCAGTGCTAGAGACCAGGACACTGAAGCTTTCTTT. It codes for CSARDQDTEAFF.

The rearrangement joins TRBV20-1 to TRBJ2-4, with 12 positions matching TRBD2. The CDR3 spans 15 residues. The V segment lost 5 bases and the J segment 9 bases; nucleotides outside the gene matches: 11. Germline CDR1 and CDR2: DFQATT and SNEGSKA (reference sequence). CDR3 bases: TGCAGTGCTCTCACCCTAGCGGGGGGGCGGGGCATTCAGTACTTC. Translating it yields CSALTLAGGRGIQYF.

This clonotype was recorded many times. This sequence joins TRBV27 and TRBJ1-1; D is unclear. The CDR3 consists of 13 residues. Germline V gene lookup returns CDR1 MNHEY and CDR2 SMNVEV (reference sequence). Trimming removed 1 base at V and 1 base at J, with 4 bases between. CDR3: CASSLWANTEAFF. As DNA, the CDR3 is TGTGCCAGCAGTTTATGGGCGAACACTGAAGCTTTCTTT.

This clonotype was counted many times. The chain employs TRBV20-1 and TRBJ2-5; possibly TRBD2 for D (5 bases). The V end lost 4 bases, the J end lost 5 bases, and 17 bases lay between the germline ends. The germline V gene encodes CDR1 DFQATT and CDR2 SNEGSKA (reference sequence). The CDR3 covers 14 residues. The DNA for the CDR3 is TGCAGTGCTATAGGCGGCGGGCTGAGGGAGACCCAGTACTTC. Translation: CSAIGGGLRETQYF.

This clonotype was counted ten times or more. The CDR3 protein is CSARRLAGVRSTDTQYF. The CDR3 DNA sequence: TGCAGTGCTAGGCGGCTAGCGGGGGTGAGGAGCACAGATACGCAGTATTTT. The chain combines TRBV20-1 with TRBJ2-3; 10 bases are a match to TRBD2. J lost 0 bases, V lost 3 bases, and 9 bases had no gene match. Germline CDR1 is DFQATT and CDR2 is SNEGSKA (reference sequence). CDR3 length: 17 amino acids.

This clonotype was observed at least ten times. CDR3 sequence reads: CASSLTPGSSYEQYV. CDR3 bases: TGTGCCAGCAGCTTAACCCCGGGTAGCTCCTACGAGCAGTACGTC. The rearrangement uses TRBV7-4 and TRBJ2-7; no reliable D call. The CDR3 is 15 amino acids. Trimming cost V 2 bases and J 0 bases, with 11 bases left between them. Germline CDR1 and CDR2: SGHVT and SQSDAQ.

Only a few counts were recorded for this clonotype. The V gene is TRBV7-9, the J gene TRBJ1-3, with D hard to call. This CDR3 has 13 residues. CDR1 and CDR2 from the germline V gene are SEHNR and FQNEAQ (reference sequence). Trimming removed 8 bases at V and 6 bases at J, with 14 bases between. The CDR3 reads CASGAGKENTIYF. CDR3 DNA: TGTGCCAGCGGCGCAGGAAAAGAAAACACCATATATTTT. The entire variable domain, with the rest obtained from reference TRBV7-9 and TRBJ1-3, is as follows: DTGVSQNPRHKITKRGQNVTFRCDPISEHNRLYWYRQTLGQGPEFLTYFQNEAQLEKSRLLSDRFSAERPKGSFSTLEIQRTEQGDSAMYLCASGAGKENTIYFGEGSWLTVV.

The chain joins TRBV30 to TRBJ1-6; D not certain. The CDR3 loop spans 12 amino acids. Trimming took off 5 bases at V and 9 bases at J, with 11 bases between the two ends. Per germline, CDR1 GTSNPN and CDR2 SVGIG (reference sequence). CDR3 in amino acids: CAWGRGSSPLHF. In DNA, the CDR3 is TGTGCCTGGGGCCGGGGATCTTCACCCCTCCACTTT.

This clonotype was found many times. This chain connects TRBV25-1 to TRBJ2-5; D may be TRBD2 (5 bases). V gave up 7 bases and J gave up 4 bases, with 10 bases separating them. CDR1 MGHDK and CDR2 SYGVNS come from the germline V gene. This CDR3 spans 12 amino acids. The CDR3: CASMEVRETQYF. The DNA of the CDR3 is TGTGCCAGCATGGAGGTACGAGAGACCCAGTACTTC.